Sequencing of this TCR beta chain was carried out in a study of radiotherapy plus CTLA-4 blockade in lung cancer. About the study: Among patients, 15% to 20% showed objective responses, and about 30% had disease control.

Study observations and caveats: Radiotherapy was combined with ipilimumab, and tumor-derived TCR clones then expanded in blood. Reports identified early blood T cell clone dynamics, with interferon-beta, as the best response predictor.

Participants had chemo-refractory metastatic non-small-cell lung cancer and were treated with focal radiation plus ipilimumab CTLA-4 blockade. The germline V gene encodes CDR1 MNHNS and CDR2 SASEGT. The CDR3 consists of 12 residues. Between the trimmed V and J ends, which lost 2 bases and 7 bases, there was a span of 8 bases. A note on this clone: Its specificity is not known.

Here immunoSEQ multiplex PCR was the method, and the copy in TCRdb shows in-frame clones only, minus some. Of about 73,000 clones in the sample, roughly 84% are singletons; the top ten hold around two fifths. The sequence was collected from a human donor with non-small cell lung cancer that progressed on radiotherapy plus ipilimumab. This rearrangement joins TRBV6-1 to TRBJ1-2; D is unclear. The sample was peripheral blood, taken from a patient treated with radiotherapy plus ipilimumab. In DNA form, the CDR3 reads TGTGCCAGCAGTGAAACCCTGACTGGCTACACCTTC. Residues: CASSETLTGYTF.